The next 7 T cell receptor beta chains were all read from a single sample in a study of T-cell reconstitution after alpha-beta-depleted transplantation in children. The TCRbeta library incorporated unique molecular identifiers. From the PCR reads, TCRdb called clonotypes with MiXCR, one entry per CDR3 protein. The repertoire holds approximately 200,000 distinct CDR3 sequences, with about 14% as singletons. Sequencing used PBMCs from the stem cell graft donor, obtained from the stem cell graft. The receptors were gathered from a human donor who donated a stem cell graft to a child with acute lymphoblastic leukemia.

This clonotype was recorded many times. This chain connects TRBV5-1 to TRBJ2-1; weak D call: TRBD2 (5 bases). Germline V gene lookup returns CDR1 SGHRS and CDR2 YFSETQ. The CDR3 runs 15 residues. The V and J ends lost 1 base and 5 bases respectively, with 13 bases between them. The CDR3 region is CASSLQAGIHNEQFF. CDR3 in DNA: TGCGCCAGCAGCTTGCAGGCGGGCATTCACAATGAGCAGTTCTTC. The full variable domain, in which reference TRBV5-1 and TRBJ2-1 provide the parts outside the CDR3, is KAGVTQTPRYLIKTRGQQVTLSCSPISGHRSVSWYQQTPGQGLQFLFEYFSETQRNKGNFPGRFSGRQFSNSRSEMNVSTLELGDSALYLCASSLQAGIHNEQFFGPGTRLTVL.

The rearrangement uses TRBV7-9 and TRBJ2-1; 12 positions agree with TRBD2. CDR3 length: 17 amino acids. The germline gives CDR1 SEHNR, CDR2 FQNEAQ (reference sequence). Trimming took 1 base from V and 9 from J; bases not matched to a gene: 10. The CDR3 coding sequence is TGTGCCAGCAGCTTAGACGGGCCTAGCGGGAGGGCCTCTGAGCAGTTCTTC. Residues: CASSLDGPSGRASEQFF. The full variable domain, with the rest looked up from reference TRBV7-9 and TRBJ2-1, is DTGVSQNPRHKITKRGQNVTFRCDPISEHNRLYWYRQTLGQGPEFLTYFQNEAQLEKSRLLSDRFSAERPKGSFSTLEIQRTEQGDSAMYLCASSLDGPSGRASEQFFGPGTRLTVL.

Many counts were recorded for this clonotype. The chain couples TRBV28 to TRBJ2-5; no firm D call. Trimming took 3 bases from V and 5 from J, leaving 13 bases between them. CDR3 size: 14 residues. Germline CDR1 reads MDHEN; CDR2 reads SYDVKM. The CDR3 here is CASSLKTFWETQYF. The CDR3 DNA reads TGTGCCAGCAGTTTGAAAACCTTCTGGGAGACCCAGTACTTC.

This clonotype has a handful of counts. The V call is TRBV20-1, the J call TRBJ2-2; D is possibly TRBD1 (6 bases). Germline V gene sequence: CDR1 DFQATT, CDR2 SNEGSKA (reference sequence). CDR3 length: 19 residues. Trimming took 2 bases from V and 4 from J, leaving 26 bases between them. The CDR3 loop reads CSARTDHHVTGTPTGELFF. In nucleotides, the CDR3 is TGCAGTGCTAGAACCGATCACCACGTAACAGGGACACCCACCGGGGAGCTGTTTTTT.

This clonotype was seen a few times. This chain connects TRBV6-1 to TRBJ2-1, with TRBD2 matching 11 bases. V was clipped by 5 bases and J by 9 bases; unmatched bases: 15. The CDR3 is made up of 17 amino acids. CDR1 and CDR2 from the germline V gene are MNHNS and SASEGT. CDR3 sequence reads: CASSPDWGLAERGEQFF. The CDR3 nucleotides are TGTGCCAGCAGTCCCGACTGGGGACTAGCGGAGAGGGGTGAGCAGTTCTTC.

This clonotype occurred many times. This sequence joins TRBV5-1 and TRBJ2-7, with D tentatively TRBD2 (6 bases). The ends were cut back, 5 bases at V and 1 base at J, with 10 bases in the middle. Looked up from germline, CDR1 is SGHRS and CDR2 is YFSETQ. CDR3 length: 13 residues. This CDR3 reads CASRGGDSYEQYF. CDR3 sequence (DNA): TGCGCCAGCAGGGGCGGGGATTCCTACGAGCAGTACTTC.

This clonotype appeared many times. This sequence joins TRBV20-1 and TRBJ1-1; D not certain. Looked up from germline, CDR1 is DFQATT and CDR2 is SNEGSKA (reference sequence). The CDR3 consists of 13 residues. The V and J ends lost 0 bases and 4 bases respectively, with 9 bases between them. CDR3 in amino acids: CSARERAVTEAFF. The CDR3 nucleotides are TGCAGTGCTAGAGAAAGGGCGGTCACTGAAGCTTTCTTT.